These 10 T cell receptor beta chains came from one sample sequenced in a study of blood T cell repertoires in COVID-19. Clones were sequenced by immunoSEQ multiplex PCR, and TCRdb holds only the in-frame ones, with some missing. The sample has fewer than 60,000 clones; 85% to 90% are singletons. The sequenced sample was peripheral blood. The receptor source for this set is a man older than 75 with active or convalescent COVID-19.

The rearrangement joins TRBV28 to TRBJ2-5; 7 positions agree with TRBD1. The CDR3 runs 15 residues. V shed 0 bases, J shed 1 base, and the junction held 2 bases outside the gene matches. CDR1 is MDHEN and CDR2 is SYDVKM in the germline V gene. The CDR3 DNA is TGTGCCAGCAGTTTATGGAGACAGGGCCAAGAGACCCAGTACTTC. Its protein product is CASSLWRQGQETQYF.

The V call is TRBV18, the J call TRBJ1-1; TRBD1 might be the D (5 bases). V lost 2 bases, J lost 0 bases, and 10 bases lay in between. CDR1 is KGHSH, CDR2 LQKENI, per germline. The CDR3 spans 15 residues. Here the CDR3 reads CASSPFRQMNTEAFF. The DNA of the CDR3 is TGTGCCAGCTCACCATTTCGACAGATGAACACTGAAGCTTTCTTT. The whole variable domain, remainder taken from reference TRBV18 and TRBJ1-1, is NAGVMQNPRHLVRRRGQEARLRCSPMKGHSHVYWYRQLPEEGLKFMVYLQKENIIDESGMPKERFSAEFPKEGPSILRIQQVVRGDSAAYFCASSPFRQMNTEAFFGQGTRLTVV.

This sequence joins TRBV7-6 and TRBJ2-5, with a weak D call TRBD1 (6 bases). Trimming took 2 bases from V and 4 from J, leaving 11 bases between them. The CDR3 runs 14 residues. CDR1 and CDR2 (germline): SGHVS, FNYEAQ. The CDR3, as DNA: TGTGCCAGCAGCTTATTAGGCAGGGGAGAGACCCAGTACTTC. It translates to CASSLLGRGETQYF.

The chain employs TRBV15 and TRBJ2-1, with 7 bases lining up with TRBD2. Losses at the gene ends were 1 base for V and 7 bases for J; bases not matched to a gene: 10. The CDR3 has 16 residues. Germline-derived CDR1 and CDR2 are LNHNV and YYDKDF (reference sequence). CDR3 coding DNA: TGTGCCACCAGCAGAGTAGGCGGGACTAATTTGAATGAGCAGTTCTTC. It encodes CATSRVGGTNLNEQFF.

The gene calls are TRBV10-3 and TRBJ1-1; weak D call: TRBD1 (6 bases). The V end was cut by 7 bases, the J end by 0 bases, with 18 bases between. This CDR3 is built from 16 residues. Germline assignment: CDR1 ENHRY and CDR2 SYGVKD. For the CDR3, the DNA is TGTGCCATCAAAGGGGGAACAGACTATCTGAACACTGAAGCTTTCTTT. Amino acids: CAIKGGTDYLNTEAFF.

This clone has a single count. The rearrangement joins TRBV19 to TRBJ1-3; D not certain. The CDR3 spans 18 residues. The germline V and J ends were trimmed by 5 bases and 0 bases, with 20 bases remaining between them. The V gene's germline CDR1 is LNHDA and CDR2 SQIVND (reference sequence). The CDR3 coding sequence is TGTGCCAGTAGTCTTTCCCGGCGGGCGGCGCCCTCTGGAAACACCATATATTTT. As protein: CASSLSRRAAPSGNTIYF.

The J gene is TRBJ1-6, the V gene TRBV7-2, with a tentative D call TRBD1 (5 bases). CDR3 length equals 17 residues. Trimming stripped 5 bases from V and 3 bases from J, with 17 bases between. The germline V gene encodes CDR1 SGHTA and CDR2 FQGNSA. The CDR3 loop is CASSRLGGIRYNSPLHF. The CDR3 region has the DNA TGTGCCAGCAGCCGGCTGGGGGGTATTCGCTATAATTCACCCCTCCACTTT.

The genes are TRBV24-1 and TRBJ2-1; 7 nucleotides match TRBD2. CDR1 is KGHDR, CDR2 SFDVKD, per germline. The ends lost 6 bases at V and 0 bases at J; junction bases unmatched: 10. This CDR3 has 17 residues. CDR3 loop: CATSIPVGGGSYNEQFF. CDR3 sequence (DNA): TGTGCCACCAGTATCCCTGTTGGCGGGGGCTCCTACAATGAGCAGTTCTTC.

This chain joins TRBV7-2 and TRBJ1-6; perhaps TRBD1 as D (5 bases). V lost 6 bases, J lost 8 bases, and 20 bases lay in between. Germline V CDR1 and CDR2: SGHTA, FQGNSA. The CDR3 is made up of 16 amino acids. The CDR3 protein is CASSRGRVTKDSPLHF. The CDR3 DNA follows: TGTGCCAGCAGTCGAGGCAGGGTTACGAAAGATTCACCCCTCCACTTT.

V usage is TRBV19 and J usage is TRBJ1-1; 7 bases agree with TRBD1. Germline assignment: CDR1 LNHDA and CDR2 SQIVND (reference sequence). The ends lost 3 bases at V and 1 base at J; junction bases unmatched: 2. This CDR3 is built from 14 residues. This chain's CDR3 is CASSINRGNTEAFF. The CDR3 region has the DNA TGTGCCAGTAGTATCAACAGGGGGAACACTGAAGCTTTCTTT.